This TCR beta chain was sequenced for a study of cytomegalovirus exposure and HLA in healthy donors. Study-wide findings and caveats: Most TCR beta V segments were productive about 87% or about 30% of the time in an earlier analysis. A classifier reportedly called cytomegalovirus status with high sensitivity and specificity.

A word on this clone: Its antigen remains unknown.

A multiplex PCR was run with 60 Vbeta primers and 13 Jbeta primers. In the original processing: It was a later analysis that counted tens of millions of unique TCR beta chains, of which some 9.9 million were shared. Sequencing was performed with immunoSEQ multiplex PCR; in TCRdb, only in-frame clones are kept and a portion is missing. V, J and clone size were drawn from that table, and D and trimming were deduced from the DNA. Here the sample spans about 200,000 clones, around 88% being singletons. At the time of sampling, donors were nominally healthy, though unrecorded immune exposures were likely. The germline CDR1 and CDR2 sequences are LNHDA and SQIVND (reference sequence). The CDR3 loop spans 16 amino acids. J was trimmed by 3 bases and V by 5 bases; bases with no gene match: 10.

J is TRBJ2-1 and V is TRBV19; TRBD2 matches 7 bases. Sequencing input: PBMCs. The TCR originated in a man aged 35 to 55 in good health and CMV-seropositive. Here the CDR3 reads CASSSPVAGVYNEQFF. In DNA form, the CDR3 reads TGTGCCAGTAGTTCCCCAGTGGCGGGAGTCTACAATGAGCAGTTCTTC.